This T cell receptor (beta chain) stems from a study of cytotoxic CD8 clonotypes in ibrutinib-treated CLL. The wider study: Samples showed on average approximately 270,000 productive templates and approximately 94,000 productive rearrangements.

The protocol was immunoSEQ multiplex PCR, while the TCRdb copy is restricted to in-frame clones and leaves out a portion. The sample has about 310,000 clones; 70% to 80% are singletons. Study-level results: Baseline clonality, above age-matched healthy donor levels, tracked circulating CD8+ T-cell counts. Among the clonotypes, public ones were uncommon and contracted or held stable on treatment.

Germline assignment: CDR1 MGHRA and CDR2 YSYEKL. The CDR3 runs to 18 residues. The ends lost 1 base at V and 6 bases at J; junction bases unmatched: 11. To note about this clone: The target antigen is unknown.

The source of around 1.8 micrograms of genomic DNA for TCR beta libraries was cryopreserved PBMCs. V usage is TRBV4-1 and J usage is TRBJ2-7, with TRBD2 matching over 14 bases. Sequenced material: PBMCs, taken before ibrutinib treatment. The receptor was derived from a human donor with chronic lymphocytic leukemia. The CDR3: CASSQGPGTSGRVSEQYF. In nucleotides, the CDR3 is TGCGCCAGCAGCCAAGGCCCTGGGACTAGCGGGAGAGTATCCGAGCAGTACTTC.